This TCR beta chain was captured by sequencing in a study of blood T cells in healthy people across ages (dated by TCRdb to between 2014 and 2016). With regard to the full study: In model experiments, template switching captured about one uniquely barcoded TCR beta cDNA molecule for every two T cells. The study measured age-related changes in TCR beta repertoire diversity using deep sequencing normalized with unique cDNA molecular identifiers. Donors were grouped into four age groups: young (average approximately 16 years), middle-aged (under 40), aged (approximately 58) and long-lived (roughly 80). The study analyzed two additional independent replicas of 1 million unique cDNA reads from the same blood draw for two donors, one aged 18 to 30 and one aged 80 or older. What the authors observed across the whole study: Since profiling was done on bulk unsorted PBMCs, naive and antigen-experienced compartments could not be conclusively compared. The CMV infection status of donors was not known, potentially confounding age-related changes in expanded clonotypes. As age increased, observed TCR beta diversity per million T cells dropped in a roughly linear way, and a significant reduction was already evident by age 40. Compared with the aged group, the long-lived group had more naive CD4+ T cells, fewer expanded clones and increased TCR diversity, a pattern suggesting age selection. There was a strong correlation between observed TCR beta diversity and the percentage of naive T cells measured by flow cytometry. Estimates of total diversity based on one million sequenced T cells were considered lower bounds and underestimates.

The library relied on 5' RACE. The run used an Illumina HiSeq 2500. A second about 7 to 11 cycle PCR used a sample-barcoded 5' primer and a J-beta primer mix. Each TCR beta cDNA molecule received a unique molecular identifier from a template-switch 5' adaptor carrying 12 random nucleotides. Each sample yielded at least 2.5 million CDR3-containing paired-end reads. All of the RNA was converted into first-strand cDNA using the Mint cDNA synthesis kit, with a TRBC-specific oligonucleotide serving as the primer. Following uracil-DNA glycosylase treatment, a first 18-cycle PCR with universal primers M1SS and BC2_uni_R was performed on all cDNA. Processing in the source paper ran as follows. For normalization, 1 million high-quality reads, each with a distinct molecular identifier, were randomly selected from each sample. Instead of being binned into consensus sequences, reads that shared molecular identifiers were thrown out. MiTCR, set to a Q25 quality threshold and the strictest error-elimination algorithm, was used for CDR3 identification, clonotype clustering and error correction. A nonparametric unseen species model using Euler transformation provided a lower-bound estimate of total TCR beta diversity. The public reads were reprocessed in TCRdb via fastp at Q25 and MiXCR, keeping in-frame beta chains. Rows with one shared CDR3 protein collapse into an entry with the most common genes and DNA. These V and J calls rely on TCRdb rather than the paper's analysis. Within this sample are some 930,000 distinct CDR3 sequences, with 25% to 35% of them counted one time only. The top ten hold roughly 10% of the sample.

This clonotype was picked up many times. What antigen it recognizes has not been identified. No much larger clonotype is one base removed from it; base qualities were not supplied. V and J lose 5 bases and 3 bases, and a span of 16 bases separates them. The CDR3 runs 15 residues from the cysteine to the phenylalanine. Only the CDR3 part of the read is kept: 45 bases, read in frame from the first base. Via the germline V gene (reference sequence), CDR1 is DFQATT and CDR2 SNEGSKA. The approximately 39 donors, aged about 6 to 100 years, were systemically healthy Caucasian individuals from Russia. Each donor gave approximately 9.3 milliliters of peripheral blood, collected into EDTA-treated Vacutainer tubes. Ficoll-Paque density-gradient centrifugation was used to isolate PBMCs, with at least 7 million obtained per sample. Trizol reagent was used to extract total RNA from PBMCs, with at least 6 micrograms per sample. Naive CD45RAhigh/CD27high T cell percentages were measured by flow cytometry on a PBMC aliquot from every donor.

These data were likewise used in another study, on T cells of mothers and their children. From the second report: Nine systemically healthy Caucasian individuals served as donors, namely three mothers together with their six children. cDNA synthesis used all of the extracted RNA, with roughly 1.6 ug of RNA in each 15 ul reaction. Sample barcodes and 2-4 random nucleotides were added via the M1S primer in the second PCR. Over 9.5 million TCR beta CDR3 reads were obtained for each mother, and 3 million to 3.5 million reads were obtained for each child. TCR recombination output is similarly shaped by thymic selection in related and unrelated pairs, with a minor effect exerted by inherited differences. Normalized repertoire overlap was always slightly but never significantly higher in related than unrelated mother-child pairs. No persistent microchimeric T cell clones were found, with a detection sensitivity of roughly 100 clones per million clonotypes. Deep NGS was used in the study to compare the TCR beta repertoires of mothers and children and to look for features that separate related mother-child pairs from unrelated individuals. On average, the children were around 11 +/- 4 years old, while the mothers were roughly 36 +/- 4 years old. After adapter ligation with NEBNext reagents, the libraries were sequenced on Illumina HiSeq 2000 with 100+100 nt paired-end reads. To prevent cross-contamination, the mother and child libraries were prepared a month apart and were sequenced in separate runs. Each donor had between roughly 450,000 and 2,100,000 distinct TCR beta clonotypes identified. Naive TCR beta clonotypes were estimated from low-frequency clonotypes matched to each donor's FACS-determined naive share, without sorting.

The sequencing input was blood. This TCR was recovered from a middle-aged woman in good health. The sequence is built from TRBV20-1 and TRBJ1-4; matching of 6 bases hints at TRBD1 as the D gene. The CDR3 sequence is CSAPDRTNSNEKLFF. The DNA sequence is TGCAGTGCTCCCGACAGGACGAACTCTAATGAAAAACTGTTTTTT.